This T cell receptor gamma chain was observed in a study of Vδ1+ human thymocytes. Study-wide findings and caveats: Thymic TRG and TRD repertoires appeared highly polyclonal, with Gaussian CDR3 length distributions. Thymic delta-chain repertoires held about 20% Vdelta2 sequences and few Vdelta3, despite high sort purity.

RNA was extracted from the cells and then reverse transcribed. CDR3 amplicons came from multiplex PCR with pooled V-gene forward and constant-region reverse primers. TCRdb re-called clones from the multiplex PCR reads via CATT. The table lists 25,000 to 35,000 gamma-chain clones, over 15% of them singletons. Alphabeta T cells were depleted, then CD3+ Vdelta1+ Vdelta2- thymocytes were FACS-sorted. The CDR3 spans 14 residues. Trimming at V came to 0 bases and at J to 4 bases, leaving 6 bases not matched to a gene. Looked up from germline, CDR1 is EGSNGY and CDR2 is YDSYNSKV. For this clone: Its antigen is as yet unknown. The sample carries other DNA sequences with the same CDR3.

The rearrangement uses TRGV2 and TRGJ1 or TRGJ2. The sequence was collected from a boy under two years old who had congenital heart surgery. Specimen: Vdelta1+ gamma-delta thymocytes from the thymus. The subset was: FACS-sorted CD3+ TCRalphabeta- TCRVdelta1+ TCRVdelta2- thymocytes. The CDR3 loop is CATWDGPRYYKKLF. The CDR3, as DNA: TGTGCCACCTGGGACGGGCCGAGATATTATAAGAAACTCTTT.